This T cell receptor (beta chain) was recovered during a study of beta chain features in type 1 diabetes. Findings of the study overall: In all four CD4+ subsets, TCRB CDR3 length was significantly, moderately reduced in type 1 diabetes. The question of HLA type influencing TCRB rearrangement was one that remained unresolved here. More deletions and fewer insertions at VDJ junctions were found in patients with type 1 diabetes. Equally in patients and controls, shorter templates might have been favored by PCR.

V lost 0 bases and J 6 bases, leaving 16 bases between the germline ends. The CDR3 contains 16 residues. Germline loops: CDR1 SGDLS, CDR2 YYNGEE. cDNA synthesis used the whole RNA isolate, giving expressed TCRB sequences. Around 3.57 million reads was the average for naive, central memory and regulatory T cell samples. The table came from immunoSEQ multiplex PCR; TCRdb's copy has only in-frame clones and leaves some out. The top ten hold 0.7% of the sample, which has around 160,000 clones, about 10% seen once. This clone was detected a few times. Its cognate antigen is unknown. The sequencing sample was made of central memory CD4+ T cells from blood. This chain uses TRBV9 with TRBJ1-5; D is perhaps TRBD1 (5 bases). The TCR was taken from a woman aged 25 to 39 with type 1 diabetes. The CDR3 nucleotides are TGTGCCAGCAGCGTAGCCCCGGACACGGGAGGTCAGCCCCAGCATTTT. Encoded protein: CASSVAPDTGGQPQHF.